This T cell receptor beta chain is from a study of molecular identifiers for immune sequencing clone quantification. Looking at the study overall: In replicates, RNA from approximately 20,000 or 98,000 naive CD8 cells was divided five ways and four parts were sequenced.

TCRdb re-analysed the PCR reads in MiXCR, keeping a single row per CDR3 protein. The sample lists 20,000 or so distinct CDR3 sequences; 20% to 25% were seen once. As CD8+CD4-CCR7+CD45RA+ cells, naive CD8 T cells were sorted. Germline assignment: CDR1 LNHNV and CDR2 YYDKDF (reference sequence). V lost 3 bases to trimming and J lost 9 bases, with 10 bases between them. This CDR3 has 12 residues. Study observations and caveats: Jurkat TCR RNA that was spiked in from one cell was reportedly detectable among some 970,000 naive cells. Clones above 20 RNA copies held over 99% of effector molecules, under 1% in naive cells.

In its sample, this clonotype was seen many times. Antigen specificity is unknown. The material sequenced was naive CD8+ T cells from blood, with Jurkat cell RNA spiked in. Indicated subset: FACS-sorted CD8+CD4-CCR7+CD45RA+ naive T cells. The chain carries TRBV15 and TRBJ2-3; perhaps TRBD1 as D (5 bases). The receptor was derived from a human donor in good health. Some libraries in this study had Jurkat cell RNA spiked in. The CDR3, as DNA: TGTGCCACCAGCAGTCAAGCAGGGACGCAGTATTTT. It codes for CATSSQAGTQYF.